The present entry profiles one TCR beta chain with its context. The sample originates from a study of control samples from healthy donors and cancer patients. V dropped 5 bases and J dropped 8 bases, with 8 bases sitting between them. CDR1 and CDR2 (germline): SGHAT, FQNNGV. The CDR3 length is 11 residues. Produced via immunoSEQ multiplex PCR; TCRdb's table is partial and in-frame only. The sample yields about 12,000 clones, approximately 94% seen once. The chain carries TRBV11-2 and TRBJ2-3; weak D call: TRBD1 (6 bases). Sequenced: PBMCs. The TCR comes from a man aged 70-80 years with head and neck cancer. The CDR3 spells CASSRGGTQYF. The CDR3 region has the DNA TGTGCCAGCAGCCGAGGGGGTACGCAGTATTTT.